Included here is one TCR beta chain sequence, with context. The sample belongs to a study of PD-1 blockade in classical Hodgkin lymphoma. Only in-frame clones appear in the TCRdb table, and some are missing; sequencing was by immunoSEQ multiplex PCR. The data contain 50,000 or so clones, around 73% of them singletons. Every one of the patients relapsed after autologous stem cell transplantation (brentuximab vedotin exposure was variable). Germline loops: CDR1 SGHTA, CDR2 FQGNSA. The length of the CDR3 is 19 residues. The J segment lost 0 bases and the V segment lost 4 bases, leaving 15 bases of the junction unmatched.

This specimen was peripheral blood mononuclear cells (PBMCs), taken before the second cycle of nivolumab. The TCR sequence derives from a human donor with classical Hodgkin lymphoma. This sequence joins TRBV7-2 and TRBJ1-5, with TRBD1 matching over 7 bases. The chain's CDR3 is CASSSPSGGQPYSNQPQHF. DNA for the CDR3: TGTGCCAGCAGCTCCCCTAGCGGGGGACAGCCTTATAGCAATCAGCCCCAGCATTTT.